Listed below are T cell receptor beta chains from one sample, sequenced in a study of blood T cell repertoires in COVID-19. Assay used: immunoSEQ multiplex PCR; TCRdb lists only in-frame clones, some missing. There are about 270,000 clones in the sample; roughly nine tenths occur only once, and 1.5% to 2% lies in the top ten. Sequenced: PBMCs or T cells enriched from blood (not recorded which). The receptor set was obtained from a woman aged 55-70 years who had recovered from COVID-19. The CDR3 runs from the conserved cysteine through the conserved F or W. D genes are given only for firm matches. The size of a clone is reported for some rows only, either as once, few or many, or as a class for expanded clones.

TRBV18,TRBJ1-2,-,-,TGTGCCAGCTCACCGGATACAGGGTCCGGCTACACCTTC,CASSPDTGSGYTF
TRBV28,TRBJ2-5,once,-,TGTGCCAGCCGCTCTGGGCGGAGGGGCGGTGGGGAGACCCAGTACTTC,CASRSGRRGGGETQYF
TRBV24-1,TRBJ2-6,once,-,TGTGCCACCAGTGATTTAGGAGAATCTGGGGCCAACGTCCTGACTTTC,CATSDLGESGANVLTF
TRBV5-1,TRBJ1-2,once,TRBD1,TGCGCCAGCAGCAAGGACAGGGATGGCTACACCTTC,CASSKDRDGYTF
TRBV7-6,TRBJ2-2,-,TRBD2,TGTGCCAGCAGCAAGAAGCGGGAGAGCACCGGGGAGCTGTTTTTT,CASSKKRESTGELFF
TRBV29-1,TRBJ2-7,-,-,TGCAGCGTTGATGCTGGGGGCCCCTACGAGCAGTACTTC,CSVDAGGPYEQYF
TRBV6-4,TRBJ1-5,-,-,TGTGCCAGCAGTACCGAATCCGGGGGCAATCAGCCCCAGCATTTT,CASSTESGGNQPQHF
TRBV9,TRBJ2-1,-,TRBD2,TGTGCCAGCAGCGTATTTAGCGGGGGGTCTGAGCAGTTCTTC,CASSVFSGGSEQFF
TRBV6-5,TRBJ1-4,-,TRBD1,TGTGCCAGCAGGGACAGGACTAATGAAAAACTGTTTTTT,CASRDRTNEKLFF
TRBV19,TRBJ2-7,-,-,TGTGCCAGTAAGGGGCCAAATCTCTACGAGCAGTACTTC,CASKGPNLYEQYF
TRBV6-5,TRBJ1-2,-,TRBD1,TGTGCCAGCACCCAAGGGGGCTCCTATGGCTACACCTTC,CASTQGGSYGYTF
TRBV19,TRBJ1-3,-,-,TGTGCCACTCGGGCAGGGGCCAACTCTGGAAACACCATATATTTT,CATRAGANSGNTIYF
TRBV11-1,TRBJ2-7,-,-,TGTGCCAGCAGCTTCAATCCTACACGGGGCTCCTACGAGCAGTACTTC,CASSFNPTRGSYEQYF
TRBV2,TRBJ2-5,-,TRBD2,TGTGCCAGCAGCGCGGGACTAGCGGAAGAGACCCAGTACTTC,CASSAGLAEETQYF
TRBV28,TRBJ2-2,-,-,TGTGCCAGCAGTGTTCCGGGACAGAACACCGGGGAGCTGTTTTTT,CASSVPGQNTGELFF
TRBV18,TRBJ1-1,-,TRBD1,TGTGCCAGCTCACCCATAGCCAGGGGGACAACGAACACTGAAGCTTTCTTT,CASSPIARGTTNTEAFF
TRBV28,TRBJ1-1,-,-,TGTGCCAGCAGTTCCAAGGGAGGGGCGAACACTGAAGCTTTCTTT,CASSSKGGANTEAFF
TRBV29-1,TRBJ2-1,-,TRBD2,TGCAGCGCAGTAGTAGAAGAGCGGGAGGTACCACCCCTCAATGAGCAGTTCTTC,CSAVVEEREVPPLNEQFF
TRBV4-1,TRBJ1-2,-,-,TGCGCCAGCAGCCGGGGGACACTCTATGGCTACACCTTC,CASSRGTLYGYTF
TRBV18,TRBJ2-5,-,TRBD2,TGTGCCAGCTCACCCCTGGGGACTAGCGGAATCCAAGAGACCCAGTACTTC,CASSPLGTSGIQETQYF
TRBV5-1,TRBJ1-6,-,-,TGCGCCAGCAGCTTGGAATCAGGTTTATCACCCCTCCACTTT,CASSLESGLSPLHF
TRBV30,TRBJ2-7,-,TRBD1,TGTGCCTGGAGTGAAACAGGGGCGTACTACGAGCAGTACTTC,CAWSETGAYYEQYF
TRBV5-4,TRBJ1-5,-,-,TGTGCCAGCAGCTTGTATCAGGGTGCTGGCAATCAGCCCCAGCATTTT,CASSLYQGAGNQPQHF
TRBV5-1,TRBJ2-3,-,TRBD2,TGCGCCAGCAGCTTGACCCTAGCGGGATTAACAGATACGCAGTATTTT,CASSLTLAGLTDTQYF
TRBV6-2/TRBV6-3,TRBJ2-1,-,TRBD1,TGTGCCAGCAGTTGGGACCGGGACAGGGGGTCCTACAATGAGCAGTTCTTC,CASSWDRDRGSYNEQFF
TRBV7-3,TRBJ2-7,-,TRBD1,TGTGCCAGCAGCCGCGGGACAGGATCCTACGAGCAGTACTTC,CASSRGTGSYEQYF
TRBV5-6,TRBJ2-3,-,-,TGTGCCAGCAGCTTCGGGGGGCACACAGATACGCAGTATTTT,CASSFGGHTDTQYF
TRBV12-5,TRBJ1-1,-,TRBD1,TGTGCTAGTGGTCCTTCGACAGGGGAGAACACTGAAGCTTTCTTT,CASGPSTGENTEAFF
TRBV12-3/TRBV12-4,TRBJ1-2,once,-,TGTGCCAGCAGTTTACAGCGGGGAGGCTACACCTTC,CASSLQRGGYTF
TRBV27,TRBJ2-7,once,TRBD2,TGTGCCAGCAGTTTAATGAGCGGGAGTTCCTACGAGCAGTACTTC,CASSLMSGSSYEQYF
TRBV18,TRBJ1-1,few,TRBD1,TGTGCCAGCTCCCGAACAGGGGGCTGGGAAGCTTTCTTT,CASSRTGGWEAFF
TRBV29-1,TRBJ2-1,-,TRBD2,TGCAGCGTTGAAGGTACTAGCGGGAGTTACAATGAGCAGTTCTTC,CSVEGTSGSYNEQFF
TRBV7-3,TRBJ1-6,-,TRBD1,TGTGCCAGCAGCCGTAGGGACAGCCGGAATTCACCCCTCCACTTT,CASSRRDSRNSPLHF
TRBV7-8,TRBJ1-2,-,TRBD1,TGTGCCAGCAGCCCTGAGACAGGGGTTGACTATGGCTACACCTTC,CASSPETGVDYGYTF
TRBV28,TRBJ2-1,-,TRBD2,TGTGCCAGCAGTTTATCAGGACTAGCGGGAGGGCCCAGAGAGAATGAGCAGTTCTTC,CASSLSGLAGGPRENEQFF
TRBV27,TRBJ1-5,-,-,TGTGCCAGCAGTTTATCCCAGAGGGGGGGCCTGGCATTT,CASSLSQRGGLAF
TRBV11-1,TRBJ2-1,-,-,TGTGCCAGCAGCTTTAGGGGGGGAACCTACAATGAGCAGTTCTTC,CASSFRGGTYNEQFF
TRBV27,TRBJ1-2,-,TRBD1,TGTGCCAGCAGTCGAGGGACAGGGGGAGGCTACACCTTC,CASSRGTGGGYTF
TRBV2,TRBJ2-1,-,TRBD2,TGCTCCTCAATCACGGGGGAGGGCCTAAATGAGCAGTTCTTC,CSSITGEGLNEQFF
TRBV20-1,TRBJ2-1,-,TRBD2,TGCAGTGCTAGTCTCGGGACTAGTTTTTACGATGAGCAGTTCTTC,CSASLGTSFYDEQFF
TRBV11-3,TRBJ1-4,once,TRBD1,TGTGCCAGCAGCGAGGGACAGGGGGCTAATGAAAAACTGTTTTTT,CASSEGQGANEKLFF
TRBV2,TRBJ1-2,-,TRBD1,TGTGCCAGCACTATAACAGGGGATGGCTACACCTTC,CASTITGDGYTF
TRBV6-5,TRBJ1-5,-,-,TGTGCCAGCAGGGAGTACAGCGGTAATCAGCCCCAGCATTTT,CASREYSGNQPQHF
TRBV10-1,TRBJ2-3,-,-,TGCGCCAGCTCGACTACTGTGGATACGCAGTATTTT,CASSTTVDTQYF
TRBV6-5,TRBJ1-6,few,-,TGTGCCAGCAAAGTCTGGGAGCAGGATAATTCACCCCTCCACTTT,CASKVWEQDNSPLHF